This section outlines one TCR beta chain sequence together with its context. The data derive from a study of cytomegalovirus exposure and HLA in healthy donors. Researchers ran the PCR with 60 Vbeta and 13 Jbeta primers. The protocol was immunoSEQ multiplex PCR, while the TCRdb copy is restricted to in-frame clones and leaves out a portion. The table for this sample gives about 160,000 clones. Donors likely had unrecorded immune exposures despite being nominally healthy when sampled. V lost 3 bases, J lost 6 bases, and 5 bases stayed unmatched. CDR1 and CDR2 from the germline V gene are SGHNT and YENEEA. This CDR3 spans 13 amino acids.

The chain recombines TRBV11-3 with TRBJ2-7; TRBD2 agrees at 7 bases. The clonotype comes from a woman aged 55 to 70 in good health and CMV-seronegative. Sequences were obtained from PBMCs. CDR3 sequence (DNA): TGTGCCAGCAGCTTGGGGGGGGACGGCGAGCAGTACTTC. Its translation is CASSLGGDGEQYF.